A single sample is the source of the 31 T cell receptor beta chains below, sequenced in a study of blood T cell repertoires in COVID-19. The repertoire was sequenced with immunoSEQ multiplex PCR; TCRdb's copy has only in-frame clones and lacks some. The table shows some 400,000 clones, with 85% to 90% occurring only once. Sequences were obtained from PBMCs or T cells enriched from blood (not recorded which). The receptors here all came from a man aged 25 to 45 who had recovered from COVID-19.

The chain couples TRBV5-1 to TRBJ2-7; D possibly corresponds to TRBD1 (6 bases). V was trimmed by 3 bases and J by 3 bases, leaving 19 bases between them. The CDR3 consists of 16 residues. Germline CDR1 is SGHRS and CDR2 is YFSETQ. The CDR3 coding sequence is TGCGCCAGCAGCTGGGGCAACCGGGACACCTTCTACGAGCAGTACTTC. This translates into CASSWGNRDTFYEQYF. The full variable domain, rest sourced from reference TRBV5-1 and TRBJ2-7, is KAGVTQTPRYLIKTRGQQVTLSCSPISGHRSVSWYQQTPGQGLQFLFEYFSETQRNKGNFPGRFSGRQFSNSRSEMNVSTLELGDSALYLCASSWGNRDTFYEQYFGPGTRLTVT.

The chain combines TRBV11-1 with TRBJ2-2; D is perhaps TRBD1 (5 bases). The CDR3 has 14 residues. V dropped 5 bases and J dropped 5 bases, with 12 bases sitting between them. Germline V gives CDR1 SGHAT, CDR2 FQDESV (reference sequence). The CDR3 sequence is CASSAYRRTGELFF. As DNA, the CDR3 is TGTGCCAGCAGCGCCTACAGGAGAACCGGGGAGCTGTTTTTT. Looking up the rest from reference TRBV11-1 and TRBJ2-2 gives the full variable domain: EAEVAQSPRYKITEKSQAVAFWCDPISGHATLYWYRQILGQGPELLVQFQDESVVDDSQLPKDRFSAERLKGVDSTLKIQPAELGDSAMYLCASSAYRRTGELFFGEGSRLTVL.

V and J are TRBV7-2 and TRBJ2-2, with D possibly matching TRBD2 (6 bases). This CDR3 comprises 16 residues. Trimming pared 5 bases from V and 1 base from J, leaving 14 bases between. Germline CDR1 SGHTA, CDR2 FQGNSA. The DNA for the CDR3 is TGTGCCAGCAGCCCGGCGGGGAGAGTGAACACCGGGGAGCTGTTTTTT. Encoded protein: CASSPAGRVNTGELFF.

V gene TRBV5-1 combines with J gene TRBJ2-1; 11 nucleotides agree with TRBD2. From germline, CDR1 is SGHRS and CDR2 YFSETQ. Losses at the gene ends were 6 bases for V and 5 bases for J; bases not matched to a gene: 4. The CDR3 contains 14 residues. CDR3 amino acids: CASNIAGGNNEQFF. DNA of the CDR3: TGCGCCAGCAATATAGCGGGAGGGAACAATGAGCAGTTCTTC.

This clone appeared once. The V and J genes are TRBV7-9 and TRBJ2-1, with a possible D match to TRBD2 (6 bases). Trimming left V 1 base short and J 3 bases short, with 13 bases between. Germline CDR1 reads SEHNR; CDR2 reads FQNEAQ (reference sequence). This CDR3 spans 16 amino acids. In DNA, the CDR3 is TGTGCCAGCAGCTTAGATGGAGGGGCTAACTACAATGAGCAGTTCTTC. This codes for CASSLDGGANYNEQFF. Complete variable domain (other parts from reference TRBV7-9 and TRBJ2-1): DTGVSQNPRHKITKRGQNVTFRCDPISEHNRLYWYRQTLGQGPEFLTYFQNEAQLEKSRLLSDRFSAERPKGSFSTLEIQRTEQGDSAMYLCASSLDGGANYNEQFFGPGTRLTVL.

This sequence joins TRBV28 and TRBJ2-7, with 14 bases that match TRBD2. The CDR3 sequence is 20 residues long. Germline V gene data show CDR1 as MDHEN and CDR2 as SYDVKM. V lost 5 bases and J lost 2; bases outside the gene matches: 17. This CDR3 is CASSGRAGTGTSGRPYEQYF. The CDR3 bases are TGTGCCAGCAGTGGACGGGCAGGCACAGGGACTAGCGGGAGACCCTACGAGCAGTACTTC.

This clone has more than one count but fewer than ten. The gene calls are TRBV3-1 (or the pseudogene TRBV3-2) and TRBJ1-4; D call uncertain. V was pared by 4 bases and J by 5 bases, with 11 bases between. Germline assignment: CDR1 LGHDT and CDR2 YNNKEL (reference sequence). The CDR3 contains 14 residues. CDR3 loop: CASSPGGQNEKLFF. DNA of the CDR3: TGTGCCAGCAGCCCAGGAGGGCAAAATGAAAAACTGTTTTTT.

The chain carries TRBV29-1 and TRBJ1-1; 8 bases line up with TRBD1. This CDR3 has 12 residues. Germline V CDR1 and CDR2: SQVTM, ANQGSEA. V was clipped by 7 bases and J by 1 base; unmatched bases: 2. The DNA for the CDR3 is TGCAGCGCCGGACAGGGGAACACTGAAGCTTTCTTT. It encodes CSAGQGNTEAFF.

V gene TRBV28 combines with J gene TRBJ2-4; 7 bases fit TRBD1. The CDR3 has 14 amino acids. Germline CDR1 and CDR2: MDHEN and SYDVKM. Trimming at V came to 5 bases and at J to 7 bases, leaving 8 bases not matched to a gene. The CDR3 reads CASSPHDRANIQYF. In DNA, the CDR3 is TGTGCCAGCAGTCCACATGACAGGGCCAACATTCAGTACTTC.

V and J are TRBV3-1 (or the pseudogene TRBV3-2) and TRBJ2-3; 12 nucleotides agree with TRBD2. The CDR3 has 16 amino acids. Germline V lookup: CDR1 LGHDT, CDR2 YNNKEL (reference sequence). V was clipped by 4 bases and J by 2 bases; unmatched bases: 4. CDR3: CASSLGLAGITDTQYF. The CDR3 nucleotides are TGTGCCAGCAGCCTTGGACTAGCGGGAATCACAGATACGCAGTATTTT.

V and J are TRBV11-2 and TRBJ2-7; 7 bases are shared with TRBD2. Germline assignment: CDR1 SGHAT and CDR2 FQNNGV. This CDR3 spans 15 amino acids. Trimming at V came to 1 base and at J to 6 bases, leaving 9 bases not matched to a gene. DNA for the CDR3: TGTGCCAGCAGCTTAGGGACTAGTGAAGCAAGCGAGCAGTACTTC. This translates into CASSLGTSEASEQYF. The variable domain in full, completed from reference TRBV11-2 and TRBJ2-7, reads EAGVAQSPRYKIIEKRQSVAFWCNPISGHATLYWYQQILGQGPKLLIQFQNNGVVDDSQLPKDRFSAERLKGVDSTLKIQPAKLEDSAVYLCASSLGTSEASEQYFGPGTRLTVT.

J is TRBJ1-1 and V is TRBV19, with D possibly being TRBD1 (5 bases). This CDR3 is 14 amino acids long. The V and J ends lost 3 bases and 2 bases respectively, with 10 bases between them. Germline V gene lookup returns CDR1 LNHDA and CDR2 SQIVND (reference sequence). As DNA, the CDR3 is TGTGCCAGTAGTATCAAACAGGCAAACACTGAAGCTTTCTTT. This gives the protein CASSIKQANTEAFF.

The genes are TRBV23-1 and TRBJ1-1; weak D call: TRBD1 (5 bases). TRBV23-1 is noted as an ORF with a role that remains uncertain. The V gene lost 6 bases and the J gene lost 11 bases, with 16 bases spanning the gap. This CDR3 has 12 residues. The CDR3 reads CASSNSGGTAFF. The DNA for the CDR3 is TGCGCCAGCAGCAACAGCGGGGGAACCGCTTTCTTT.

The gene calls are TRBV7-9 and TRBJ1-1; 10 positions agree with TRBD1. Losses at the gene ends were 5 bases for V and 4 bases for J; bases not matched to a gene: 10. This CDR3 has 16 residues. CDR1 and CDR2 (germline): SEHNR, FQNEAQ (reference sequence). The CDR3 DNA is TGTGCCAGCAGCCGCGCACCGGGACAGGGGTTCACTGAAGCTTTCTTT. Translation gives CASSRAPGQGFTEAFF.

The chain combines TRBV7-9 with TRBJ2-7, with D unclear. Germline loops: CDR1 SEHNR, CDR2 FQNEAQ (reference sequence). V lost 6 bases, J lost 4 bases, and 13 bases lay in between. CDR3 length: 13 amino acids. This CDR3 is CASSTSLVYEQYF. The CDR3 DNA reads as TGTGCCAGCAGTACCTCCTTAGTATACGAGCAGTACTTC.

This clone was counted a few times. The DNA of the CDR3 is TGCGCCAGCAGCCAAGACATGAGCGAGAATGCCGGGGGTGAGCAGTTCTTC. Its translation: CASSQDMSENAGGEQFF. This chain uses TRBV4-1 with TRBJ2-1, with a weak D call TRBD2 (6 bases). From germline, CDR1 is MGHRA and CDR2 YSYEKL. Between the trimmed V and J ends, which lost 0 bases and 9 bases, there was a span of 21 bases. The CDR3 is made up of 17 amino acids.

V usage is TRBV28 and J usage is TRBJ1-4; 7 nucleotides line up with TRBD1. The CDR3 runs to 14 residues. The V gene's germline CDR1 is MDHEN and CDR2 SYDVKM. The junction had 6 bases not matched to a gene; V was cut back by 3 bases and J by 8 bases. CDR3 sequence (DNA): TGTGCCAGCAGTTTGACAGGGTCTCGCGAAAAACTGTTTTTT. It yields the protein CASSLTGSREKLFF. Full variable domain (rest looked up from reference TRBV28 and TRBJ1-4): DVKVTQSSRYLVKRTGEKVFLECVQDMDHENMFWYRQDPGLGLRLIYFSYDVKMKEKGDIPEGYSVSREKKERFSLILESASTNQTSMYLCASSLTGSREKLFFGSGTQLSVL.

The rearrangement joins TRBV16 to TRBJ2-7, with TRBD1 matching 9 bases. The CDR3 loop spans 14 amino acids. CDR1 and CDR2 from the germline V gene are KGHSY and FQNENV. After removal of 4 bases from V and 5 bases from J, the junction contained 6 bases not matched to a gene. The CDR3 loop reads CASSPQGAFDEQYF. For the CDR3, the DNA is TGTGCCAGCAGCCCACAGGGGGCGTTCGACGAGCAGTACTTC.

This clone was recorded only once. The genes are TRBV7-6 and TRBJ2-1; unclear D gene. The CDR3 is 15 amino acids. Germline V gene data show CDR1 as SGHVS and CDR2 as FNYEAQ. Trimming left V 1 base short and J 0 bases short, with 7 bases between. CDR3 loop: CASSLVESSYNEQFF. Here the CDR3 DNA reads TGTGCCAGCAGCTTAGTGGAGAGCTCCTACAATGAGCAGTTCTTC.

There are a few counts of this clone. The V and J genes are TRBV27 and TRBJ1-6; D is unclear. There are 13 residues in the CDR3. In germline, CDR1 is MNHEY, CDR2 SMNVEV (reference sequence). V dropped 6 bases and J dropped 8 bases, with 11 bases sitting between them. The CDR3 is CASSFREDSPLHF. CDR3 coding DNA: TGTGCCAGCAGCTTTAGGGAGGATTCACCCCTCCACTTT.

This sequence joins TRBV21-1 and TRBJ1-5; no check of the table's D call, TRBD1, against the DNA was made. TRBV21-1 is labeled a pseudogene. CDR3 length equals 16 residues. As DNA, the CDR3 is TGTGCCAGCAGCAGCCGTGCGGCAGGGGGCAATCAGCCCCAGCATTTT. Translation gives CASSSRAAGGNQPQHF.

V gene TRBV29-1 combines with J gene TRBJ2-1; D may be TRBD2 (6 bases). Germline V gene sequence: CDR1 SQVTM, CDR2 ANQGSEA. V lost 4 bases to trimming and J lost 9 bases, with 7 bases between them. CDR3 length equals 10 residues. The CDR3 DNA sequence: TGCAGCGTTGCGGAGGGTGAGCAGTTCTTC. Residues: CSVAEGEQFF.

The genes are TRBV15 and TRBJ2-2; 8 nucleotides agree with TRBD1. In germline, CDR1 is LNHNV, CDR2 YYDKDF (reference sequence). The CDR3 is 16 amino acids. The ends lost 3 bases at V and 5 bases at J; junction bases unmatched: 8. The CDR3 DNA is TGTGCCACCAGCAGGGGGCGGACAGGGCTGACCGGGGAGCTGTTTTTT. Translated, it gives CATSRGRTGLTGELFF.

The CDR3 DNA is TGCGCCAGCCGACAGGGGGCGCAGAAAGAACTGTTTTTT. Amino acid sequence: CASRQGAQKELFF. The rearrangement joins TRBV5-1 to TRBJ1-4, with 10 bases fitting TRBD1. V was clipped by 7 bases and J by 12 bases; unmatched bases: 9. This CDR3 spans 13 amino acids. Germline-derived CDR1 and CDR2 are SGHRS and YFSETQ.

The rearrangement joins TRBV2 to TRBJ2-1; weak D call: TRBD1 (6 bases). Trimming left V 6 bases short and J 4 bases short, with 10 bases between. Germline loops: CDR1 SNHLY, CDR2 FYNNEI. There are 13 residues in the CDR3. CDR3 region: CASRNRAYNEQFF. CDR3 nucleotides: TGTGCCAGCAGGAACAGGGCGTACAATGAGCAGTTCTTC.

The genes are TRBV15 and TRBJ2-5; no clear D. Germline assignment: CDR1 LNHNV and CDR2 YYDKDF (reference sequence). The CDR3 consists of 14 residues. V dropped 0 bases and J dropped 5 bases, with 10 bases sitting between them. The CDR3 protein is CATSRDVAKETQYF. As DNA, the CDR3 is TGTGCCACCAGCAGAGATGTCGCGAAGGAGACCCAGTACTTC. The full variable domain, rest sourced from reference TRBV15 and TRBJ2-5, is DAMVIQNPRYQVTQFGKPVTLSCSQTLNHNVMYWYQQKSSQAPKLLFHYYDKDFNNEADTPDNFQSRRPNTSFCFLDIRSPGLGDTAMYLCATSRDVAKETQYFGPGTRLLVL.

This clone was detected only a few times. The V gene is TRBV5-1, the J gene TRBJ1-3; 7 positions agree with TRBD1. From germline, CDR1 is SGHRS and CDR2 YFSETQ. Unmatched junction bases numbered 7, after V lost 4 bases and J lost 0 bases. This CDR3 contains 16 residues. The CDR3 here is CASSPDRRLSGNTIYF. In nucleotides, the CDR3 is TGCGCCAGCAGCCCGGACAGGCGACTCTCTGGAAACACCATATATTTT.

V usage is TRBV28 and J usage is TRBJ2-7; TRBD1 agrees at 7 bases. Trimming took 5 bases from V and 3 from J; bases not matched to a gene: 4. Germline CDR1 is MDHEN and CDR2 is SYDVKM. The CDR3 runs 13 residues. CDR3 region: CASSQDRDYEQYF. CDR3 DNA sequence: TGTGCCAGCAGTCAAGACAGGGACTACGAGCAGTACTTC.

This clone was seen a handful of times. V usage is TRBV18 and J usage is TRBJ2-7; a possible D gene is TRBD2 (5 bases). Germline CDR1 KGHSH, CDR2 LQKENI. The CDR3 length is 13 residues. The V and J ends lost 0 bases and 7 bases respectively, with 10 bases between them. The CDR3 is CASSPPGMDEQYF. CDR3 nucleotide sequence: TGTGCCAGCTCACCACCCGGGATGGATGAGCAGTACTTC.

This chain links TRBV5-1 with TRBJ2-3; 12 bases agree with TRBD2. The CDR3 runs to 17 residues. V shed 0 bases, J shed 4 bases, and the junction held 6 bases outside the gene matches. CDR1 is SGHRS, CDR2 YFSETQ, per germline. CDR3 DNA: TGCGCCAGCAGCTTGGGGCTAGCGGGAGGGCCTTCAGATACGCAGTATTTT. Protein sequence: CASSLGLAGGPSDTQYF. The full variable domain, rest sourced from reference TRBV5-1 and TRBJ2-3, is KAGVTQTPRYLIKTRGQQVTLSCSPISGHRSVSWYQQTPGQGLQFLFEYFSETQRNKGNFPGRFSGRQFSNSRSEMNVSTLELGDSALYLCASSLGLAGGPSDTQYFGPGTRLTVL.

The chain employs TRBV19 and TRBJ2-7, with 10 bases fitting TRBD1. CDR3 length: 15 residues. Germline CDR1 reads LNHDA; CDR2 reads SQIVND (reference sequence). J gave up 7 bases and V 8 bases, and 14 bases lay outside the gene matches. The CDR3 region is CASEPGDRGPGEQYF. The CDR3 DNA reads TGTGCCAGTGAGCCGGGGGACAGGGGACCGGGAGAGCAGTACTTC. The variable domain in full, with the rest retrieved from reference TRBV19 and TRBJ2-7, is DGGITQSPKYLFRKEGQNVTLSCEQNLNHDAMYWYRQDPGQGLRLIYYSQIVNDFQKGDIAEGYSVSREKKESFPLTVTSAQKNPTAFYLCASEPGDRGPGEQYFGPGTRLTVT.